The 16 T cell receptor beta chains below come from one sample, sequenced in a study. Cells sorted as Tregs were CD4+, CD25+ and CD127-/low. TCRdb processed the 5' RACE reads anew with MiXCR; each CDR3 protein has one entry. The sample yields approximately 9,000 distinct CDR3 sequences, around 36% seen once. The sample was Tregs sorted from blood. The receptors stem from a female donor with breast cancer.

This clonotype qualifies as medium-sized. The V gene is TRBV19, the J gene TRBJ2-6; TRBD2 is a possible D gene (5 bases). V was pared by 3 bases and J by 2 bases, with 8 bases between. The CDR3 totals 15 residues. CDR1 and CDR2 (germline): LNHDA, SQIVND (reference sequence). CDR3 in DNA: TGTGCCAGTAGTATCAGCGGAACTGGGGCCAACGTCCTGACTTTC. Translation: CASSISGTGANVLTF.

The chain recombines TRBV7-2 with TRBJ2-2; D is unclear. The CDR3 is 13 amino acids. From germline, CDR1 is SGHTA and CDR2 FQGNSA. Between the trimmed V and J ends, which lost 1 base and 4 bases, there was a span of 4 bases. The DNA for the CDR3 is TGTGCCAGCAGCTTAGTGCGCACCGGGGAGCTGTTTTTT. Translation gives CASSLVRTGELFF.

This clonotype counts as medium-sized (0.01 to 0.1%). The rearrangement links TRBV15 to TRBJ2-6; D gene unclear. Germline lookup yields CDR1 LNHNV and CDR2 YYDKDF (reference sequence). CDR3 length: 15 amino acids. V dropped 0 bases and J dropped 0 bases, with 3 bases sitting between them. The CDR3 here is CATSRDGSGANVLTF. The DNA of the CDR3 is TGTGCCACCAGCAGAGATGGCTCTGGGGCCAACGTCCTGACTTTC.

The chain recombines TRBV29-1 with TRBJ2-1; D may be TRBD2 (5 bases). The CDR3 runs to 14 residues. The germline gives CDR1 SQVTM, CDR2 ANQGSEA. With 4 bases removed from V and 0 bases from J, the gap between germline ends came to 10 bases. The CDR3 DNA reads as TGCAGCGTTGGCACTAGAAACTCCTACAATGAGCAGTTCTTC. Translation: CSVGTRNSYNEQFF.

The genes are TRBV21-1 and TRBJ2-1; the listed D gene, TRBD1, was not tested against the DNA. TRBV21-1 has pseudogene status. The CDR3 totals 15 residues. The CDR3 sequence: CASSNNTGAYNELFF. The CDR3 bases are TGTGCCAGCAGCAATAACACTGGGGCTTACAATGAGCTGTTCTTC.

This CDR3 reads CASSSQVLGSSDTQYF. DNA for the CDR3: TGTGCCAGCAGCTCGCAGGTGCTCGGGAGTTCAGATACGCAGTATTTT. The chain carries TRBV5-5 and TRBJ2-3, with a tentative D call TRBD2 (6 bases). This CDR3 spans 16 amino acids. From germline, CDR1 is SGHKS and CDR2 YYEKEE (reference sequence). Trimming took 3 bases from V and 4 from J, leaving 18 bases between them.

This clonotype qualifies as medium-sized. The CDR3 sequence is CSARGGGRVYEQYF. The CDR3 region has the DNA TGCAGTGCTAGAGGGGGCGGGAGGGTATACGAGCAGTACTTC. The chain couples TRBV20-1 to TRBJ2-7; 9 bases align to TRBD2. The CDR3 is 14 residues long. Germline CDR1 DFQATT, CDR2 SNEGSKA (reference sequence). V shed 1 base and J 4 bases; nucleotides not matched to a gene: 5.

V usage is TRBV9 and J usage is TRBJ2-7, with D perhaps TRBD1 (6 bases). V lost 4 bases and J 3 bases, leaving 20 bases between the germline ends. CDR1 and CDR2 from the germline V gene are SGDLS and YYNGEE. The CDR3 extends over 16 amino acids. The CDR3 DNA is TGTGCCAGCAGCTTCTGGACAGTTCCCGCCTACTACGAGCAGTACGTC. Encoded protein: CASSFWTVPAYYEQYV.

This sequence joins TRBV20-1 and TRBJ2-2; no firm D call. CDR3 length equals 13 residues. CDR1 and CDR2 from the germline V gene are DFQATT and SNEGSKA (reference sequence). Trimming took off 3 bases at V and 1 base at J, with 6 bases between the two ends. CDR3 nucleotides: TGCAGTGCTAGTGGGCGGAACACCGGGGAGCTGTTTTTT. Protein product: CSASGRNTGELFF.

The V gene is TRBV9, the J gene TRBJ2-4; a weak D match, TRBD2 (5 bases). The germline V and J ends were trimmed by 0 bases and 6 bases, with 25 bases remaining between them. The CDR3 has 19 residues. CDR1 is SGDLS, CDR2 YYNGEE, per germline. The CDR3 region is CASSVDKVASVSGRNIQYF. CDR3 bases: TGTGCCAGCAGCGTAGATAAGGTTGCATCCGTAAGCGGTAGAAACATTCAGTACTTC.

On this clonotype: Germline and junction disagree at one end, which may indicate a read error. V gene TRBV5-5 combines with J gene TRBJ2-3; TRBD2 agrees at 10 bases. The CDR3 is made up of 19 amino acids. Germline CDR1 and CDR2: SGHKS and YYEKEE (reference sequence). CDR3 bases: TGTGCCGGCAGCTCCCTAGCGGGGGTTCGTCTGAGACGCACAGATACGCAGTATTTT. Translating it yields CAGSSLAGVRLRRTDTQYF.

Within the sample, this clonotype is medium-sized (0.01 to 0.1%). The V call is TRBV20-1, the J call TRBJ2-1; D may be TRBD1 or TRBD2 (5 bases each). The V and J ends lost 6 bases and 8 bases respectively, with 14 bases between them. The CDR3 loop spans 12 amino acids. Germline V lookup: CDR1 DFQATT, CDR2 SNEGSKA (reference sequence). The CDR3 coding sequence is TGCAGTGCAAGATACCGGGGCGATGAGCAGTTCTTC. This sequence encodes CSARYRGDEQFF.

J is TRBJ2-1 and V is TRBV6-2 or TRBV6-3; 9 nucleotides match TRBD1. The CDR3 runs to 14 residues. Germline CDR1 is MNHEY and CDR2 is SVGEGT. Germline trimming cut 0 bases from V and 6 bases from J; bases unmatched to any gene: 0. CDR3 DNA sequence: TGTGCCAGCAGTTACTCGACAGGGGGCAATGAGCAGTTCTTC. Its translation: CASSYSTGGNEQFF.

The CDR3 nucleotides read TGTGCCAGCAGTTACTCGGCAGGAGTTAATCAGCCCCAGCATTTT. It is translated as CASSYSAGVNQPQHF. This chain joins TRBV6-5 and TRBJ1-5; the D is unclear. Trimming left V 0 bases short and J 4 bases short, with 10 bases between. The CDR3 covers 15 residues. Germline loops: CDR1 MNHEY, CDR2 SVGAGI.

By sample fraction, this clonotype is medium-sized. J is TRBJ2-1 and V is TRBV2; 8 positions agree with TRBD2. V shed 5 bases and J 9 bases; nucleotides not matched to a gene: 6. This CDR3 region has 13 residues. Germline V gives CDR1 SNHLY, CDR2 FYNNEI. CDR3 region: CASSREGLSEQFF. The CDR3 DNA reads TGTGCCAGCAGTCGGGAGGGCCTAAGTGAGCAGTTCTTC.

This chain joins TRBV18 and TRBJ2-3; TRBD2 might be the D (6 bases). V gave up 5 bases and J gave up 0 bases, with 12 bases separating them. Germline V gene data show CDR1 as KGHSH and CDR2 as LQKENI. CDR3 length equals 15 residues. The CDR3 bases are TGTGCCAGCTCAGCGGGACCCCCGAGCACAGATACGCAGTATTTT. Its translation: CASSAGPPSTDTQYF.